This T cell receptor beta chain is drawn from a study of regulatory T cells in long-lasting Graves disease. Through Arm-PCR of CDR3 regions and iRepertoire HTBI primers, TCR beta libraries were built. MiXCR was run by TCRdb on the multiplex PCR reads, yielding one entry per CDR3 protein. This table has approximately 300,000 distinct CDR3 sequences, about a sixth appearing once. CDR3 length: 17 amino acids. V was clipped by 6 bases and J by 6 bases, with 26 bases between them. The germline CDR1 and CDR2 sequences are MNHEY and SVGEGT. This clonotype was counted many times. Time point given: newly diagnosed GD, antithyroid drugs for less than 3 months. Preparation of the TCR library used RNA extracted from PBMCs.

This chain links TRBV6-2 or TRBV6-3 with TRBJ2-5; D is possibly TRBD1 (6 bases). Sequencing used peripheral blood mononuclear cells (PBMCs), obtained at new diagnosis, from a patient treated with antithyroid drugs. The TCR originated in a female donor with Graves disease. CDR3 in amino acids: CASRAAGIGGHSQTQYF. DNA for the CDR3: TGTGCCAGCAGGGCGGCAGGGATAGGGGGTCATAGCCAGACCCAGTACTTC.